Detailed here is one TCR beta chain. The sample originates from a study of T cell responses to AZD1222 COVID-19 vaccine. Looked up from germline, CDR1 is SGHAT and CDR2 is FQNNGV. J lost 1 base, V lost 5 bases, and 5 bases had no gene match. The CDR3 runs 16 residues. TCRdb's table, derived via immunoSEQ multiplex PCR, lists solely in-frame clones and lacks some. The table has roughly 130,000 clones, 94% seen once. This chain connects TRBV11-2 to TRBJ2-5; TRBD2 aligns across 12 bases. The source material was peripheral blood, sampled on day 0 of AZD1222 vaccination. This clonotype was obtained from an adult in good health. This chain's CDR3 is CASSPRLAGAQETQYF. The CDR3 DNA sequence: TGTGCCAGCAGCCCGAGACTAGCGGGGGCCCAAGAGACCCAGTACTTC.